This TCR beta chain is from a study of cytomegalovirus exposure and HLA in healthy donors. In the study overall: From donors who were HLA-typed, an early data release held 75 million to 85 million unique TCRs. The study, taken as a whole, reports: A later analysis linked a missense variant in DCLRE1C to the trimming of TCR beta V and J genes. Beyond CMV serostatus, there was no information to go on about immune exposure.

This clone occurred a few times. The antigen is undetermined. Amplification used 60 Vbeta primers and 13 Jbeta primers. Data came from immunoSEQ multiplex PCR; TCRdb stores just in-frame clones and leaves some out. The top ten clones hold roughly 6.4% of a sample with around 140,000 clones, about 9.2% of them seen once. V was pared by 6 bases and J by 8 bases, with 6 bases of the junction left unmatched. Germline lookup yields CDR1 DFQATT and CDR2 SNEGSKA (reference sequence). This CDR3 is 11 amino acids long. Healthy bone marrow donors made up the donor group. The chain carries TRBV20-1 and TRBJ1-2, with 7 bases that match TRBD1. This sequence was found in a woman between 35 and 50 years old in good health and CMV-seropositive. Sequencing used PBMCs. CDR3 coding DNA: TGCAGTGCAGGGGCAGGGGGGGGCTACACCTTC. Amino acid sequence: CSAGAGGGYTF.